These 25 T cell receptor beta chains were sequenced from one sample in a study of response to subunit inactivated influenza vaccine. TCRdb re-derived calls from the RT-PCR reads in MiXCR, one entry per CDR3 protein. Among hundreds of thousands of distinct CDR3 sequences listed, 15% to 20% were seen once. The sequencing used CD4+ T cells sorted from PBMCs, collected around 25 months after vaccination. The origin of the receptors is a man between 50 and 69 years old who received an inactivated influenza vaccine.

This chain connects TRBV14 to TRBJ2-1, with D maybe TRBD1 (5 bases). With 1 base removed from V and 4 bases from J, the gap between germline ends came to 11 bases. This CDR3 has 15 residues. Germline values: CDR1 SGHDN, CDR2 FVKESK. CDR3 amino acids: CASSQGRAVYNEQFF. The CDR3, as DNA: TGTGCCAGCAGCCAAGGCAGGGCCGTATACAATGAGCAGTTCTTC. Together with reference TRBV14 and TRBJ2-1, the CDR3 gives the full variable domain: EAGVTQFPSHSVIEKGQTVTLRCDPISGHDNLYWYRRVMGKEIKFLLHFVKESKQDESGMPNNRFLAERTGGTYSTLKVQPAELEDSGVYFCASSQGRAVYNEQFFGPGTRLTVL.

The CDR3 region has the DNA TGCAGTGCTAGAGCGGGAGGATCCTTCGAAGAGACCCAGTACTTC. This encodes CSARAGGSFEETQYF. The rearrangement links TRBV20-1 to TRBJ2-5, with 7 bases that match TRBD2. This CDR3 has 15 residues. Unmatched junction bases numbered 8, after V lost 1 base and J lost 3 bases. Germline CDR1 DFQATT, CDR2 SNEGSKA (reference sequence).

The rearrangement links TRBV18 to TRBJ2-7; 7 positions match TRBD2. From germline, CDR1 is KGHSH and CDR2 LQKENI. V lost 3 bases and J lost 2; bases outside the gene matches: 16. The CDR3 sequence is 18 residues long. CDR3 DNA sequence: TGTGCCAGCTCACCGCTCACAGGCCAGCGGGATCTTCCCTACGAGCAGTACTTC. Translation gives CASSPLTGQRDLPYEQYF. Full variable domain (rest looked up from reference TRBV18 and TRBJ2-7): NAGVMQNPRHLVRRRGQEARLRCSPMKGHSHVYWYRQLPEEGLKFMVYLQKENIIDESGMPKERFSAEFPKEGPSILRIQQVVRGDSAAYFCASSPLTGQRDLPYEQYFGPGTRLTVT.

V usage is TRBV10-3 and J usage is TRBJ1-1; D uncertain. This CDR3 region has 13 residues. From germline, CDR1 is ENHRY and CDR2 SYGVKD. V dropped 4 bases and J dropped 7 bases, with 13 bases sitting between them. The CDR3 DNA sequence: TGTGCCATCAGTGGGGTTGCCGAGAGTGAAGCTTTCTTT. It specifies CAISGVAESEAFF.

The CDR3 region has the DNA TGCAGTGCTAGTGCAGGGGTTAACGAGCAGTACTTC. Encoded protein: CSASAGVNEQYF. The V call is TRBV20-1, the J call TRBJ2-7, with D possibly being TRBD1 (6 bases). There are 12 residues in the CDR3. V lost 3 bases, J lost 5 bases, and 11 bases lay in between. Germline loops: CDR1 DFQATT, CDR2 SNEGSKA (reference sequence).

This clonotype was recorded many times. This chain joins TRBV7-2 and TRBJ2-5; D is perhaps TRBD2 (5 bases). The V end was cut by 1 base, the J end by 5 bases, with 8 bases between. This CDR3 is built from 13 residues. The germline V gene encodes CDR1 SGHTA and CDR2 FQGNSA. Here the CDR3 DNA reads TGTGCCAGCAGCTTAGTTAGGGAGGAGACCCAGTACTTC. Encoded protein: CASSLVREETQYF.

This clonotype was seen only once. The CDR3 DNA reads TGCAGCGTAATCGGACTAGCGGACTCAACGGGGCAGTTCTTC. Protein product: CSVIGLADSTGQFF. The genes are TRBV29-1 and TRBJ2-1, with 10 bases identical to TRBD2. In germline, CDR1 is SQVTM, CDR2 ANQGSEA. V lost 6 bases, J lost 12 bases, and 14 bases stayed unmatched. CDR3 length: 14 amino acids.

This clonotype was detected ten times or more. The chain employs TRBV6-2 or TRBV6-3 and TRBJ2-3; 13 positions match TRBD2. With 0 bases clipped from V and 0 bases from J, the junction kept 9 bases outside the gene matches. The CDR3 contains 20 residues. Germline CDR1 and CDR2: MNHEY and SVGEGT. The CDR3 DNA reads TGTGCCAGCAGTTACTCGCTCCTGACTAGCGGGAGGTCCAGCACAGATACGCAGTATTTT. Translation: CASSYSLLTSGRSSTDTQYF.

This clonotype was recorded a few times. The chain couples TRBV2 to TRBJ1-5; TRBD1 might be the D (6 bases). The CDR3 consists of 13 residues. V lost 8 bases, J lost 0 bases, and 8 bases lay in between. Germline CDR1 and CDR2: SNHLY and FYNNEI. This CDR3 reads CASRDTSNQPQHF. The DNA of the CDR3 is TGTGCCAGCCGGGACACTAGCAATCAGCCCCAGCATTTT.

J is TRBJ2-3 and V is TRBV6-5; 7 bases align to TRBD2. Losses at the gene ends were 0 bases for V and 6 bases for J; bases not matched to a gene: 9. The CDR3 is 16 amino acids. From germline, CDR1 is MNHEY and CDR2 SVGAGI. DNA for the CDR3: TGTGCCAGCAGTTACTCGGAGCCTTGGGGAGGGGATACGCAGTATTTT. Its translation is CASSYSEPWGGDTQYF.

The genes are TRBV4-1 and TRBJ2-4, with D perhaps TRBD1 (6 bases). Trimming took 3 bases from V and 2 from J, leaving 14 bases between them. Germline V gene data show CDR1 as MGHRA and CDR2 as YSYEKL. The CDR3 totals 16 residues. CDR3 residues: CASSHPTGVTKNIQYF. CDR3 bases: TGCGCCAGCAGCCACCCGACAGGCGTCACCAAAAACATTCAGTACTTC.

This clonotype has only a few counts. V and J are TRBV20-1 and TRBJ2-1, with 11 positions matching TRBD2. The CDR3 runs 16 residues. Per the germline V gene, CDR1 is DFQATT and CDR2 is SNEGSKA (reference sequence). V lost 0 bases, J lost 4 bases, and 5 bases stayed unmatched. The CDR3 DNA reads as TGCAGTGCTAGAGAACTAGCGGGAGTAAGGTACAATGAGCAGTTCTTC. This gives the protein CSARELAGVRYNEQFF.

This clonotype was seen a handful of times. The chain recombines TRBV10-3 with TRBJ1-4, with D hard to call. V lost 8 bases to trimming and J lost 3 bases, with 10 bases between them. There are 13 residues in the CDR3. Germline CDR1 reads ENHRY; CDR2 reads SYGVKD. Written as DNA, the CDR3 is TGTGCCATCTCGAAGGCTGCTAATGAAAAACTGTTTTTT. It codes for CAISKAANEKLFF.

The chain uses TRBV18 and TRBJ2-7, with 8 bases fitting TRBD1. The junction had 7 bases not matched to a gene; V was cut back by 3 bases and J by 3 bases. The V gene's germline CDR1 is KGHSH and CDR2 LQKENI. This CDR3 contains 15 residues. The CDR3 region has the DNA TGTGCCAGCTCACCGATACAGGGGGGCAGCTACGAGCAGTACTTC. Protein: CASSPIQGGSYEQYF.

Written as DNA, the CDR3 is TGCGCCAGCAGCCTGATAGAGTTCAATTTAGAGACCCAGTACTTC. The encoded protein is CASSLIEFNLETQYF. V and J are TRBV4-1 and TRBJ2-5, with unresolved D. Trimming took off 4 bases at V and 4 bases at J, with 16 bases between the two ends. CDR1 and CDR2 (germline): MGHRA, YSYEKL. The CDR3 runs 15 residues.

This rearrangement joins TRBV11-3 to TRBJ2-1; 10 positions match TRBD1. Losses at the gene ends were 10 bases for V and 1 base for J; bases not matched to a gene: 7. Germline V lookup: CDR1 SGHNT, CDR2 YENEEA. CDR3 length: 15 amino acids. DNA for the CDR3: TGTGCCAAATCACCGGGACAGGGGTCCTACAATGAGCAGTTCTTC. Its translation: CAKSPGQGSYNEQFF.

J is TRBJ2-1 and V is TRBV7-2; unclear D gene. V shed 1 base and J shed 11 bases, with 9 bases lying between them. The CDR3 is 12 amino acids. Per germline, CDR1 SGHTA and CDR2 FQGNSA. CDR3 region: CASSLDGLKQFF. In DNA, the CDR3 is TGTGCCAGCAGCTTAGACGGTCTCAAGCAGTTCTTC.

The V and J genes are TRBV15 and TRBJ1-3; D gene uncertain. The germline V and J ends were trimmed by 0 bases and 0 bases, with 9 bases remaining between them. The CDR3 has 16 amino acids. Germline lookup yields CDR1 LNHNV and CDR2 YYDKDF (reference sequence). DNA of the CDR3: TGTGCCACCAGCAGAGATCGTCCGAGCTCTGGAAACACCATATATTTT. It codes for CATSRDRPSSGNTIYF.

A few counts support this clonotype. This chain connects TRBV28 to TRBJ1-2; 9 positions agree with TRBD1. This CDR3 is built from 14 residues. The J segment lost 7 bases and the V segment lost 5 bases, leaving 8 bases of the junction unmatched. Germline loops: CDR1 MDHEN, CDR2 SYDVKM. The CDR3 loop reads CASSGPGQGPGYTF. The CDR3 DNA follows: TGTGCCAGCAGTGGGCCGGGACAGGGTCCTGGCTACACCTTC.

CDR3 loop: CASSRTGTVPNEQFF. The CDR3 DNA is TGTGCCAGCAGCCGGACAGGGACGGTACCTAATGAGCAGTTCTTC. V gene TRBV6-1 combines with J gene TRBJ2-1, with 8 bases lining up with TRBD1. CDR1 and CDR2 (germline): MNHNS, SASEGT. The length of the CDR3 is 15 residues. V shed 6 bases and J 7 bases; nucleotides not matched to a gene: 11.

This clonotype was picked up a small number of times. The chain combines TRBV10-3 with TRBJ2-7; tentatively, D is TRBD1 (7 bases). In germline, CDR1 is ENHRY, CDR2 SYGVKD. V lost 0 bases and J 2 bases, leaving 14 bases between the germline ends. The CDR3 has 16 amino acids. CDR3 coding DNA: TGTGCCATCAGTGAGTCTGCAGGGGGGATTACCTACGAGCAGTACTTC. This sequence encodes CAISESAGGITYEQYF.

The rearrangement links TRBV28 to TRBJ2-1, with D possibly matching TRBD2 (5 bases). The CDR3 runs 16 residues. With 5 bases removed from V and 0 bases from J, the gap between germline ends came to 14 bases. Germline CDR1 is MDHEN and CDR2 is SYDVKM. The CDR3 DNA is TGTGCCAGCAGTATCGGCGGTCGGGGCTCCTACAATGAGCAGTTCTTC. This encodes CASSIGGRGSYNEQFF.

On this clonotype: The junction differs from germline at one of its ends, possibly a read error. V and J are TRBV3-1 and TRBJ2-3; 8 bases are shared with TRBD1. Germline values: CDR1 LGHDT, CDR2 YNNKEL (reference sequence). This CDR3 has 17 residues. The CDR3 sequence is CACSRPTGVLSTDTQYF. CDR3 sequence (DNA): TGTGCCTGCAGTCGACCGACAGGGGTCCTTAGCACAGATACGCAGTATTTT.

This clonotype occurred a few times. The chain joins TRBV5-1 to TRBJ2-3; TRBD2 is a possible D gene (7 bases). Trimming pared 1 base from V and 2 bases from J, leaving 14 bases between. This CDR3 has 16 amino acids. CDR1 is SGHRS and CDR2 is YFSETQ in the germline V gene. The CDR3 DNA is TGCGCCAGCAGCTTGTTCGGGGGGCATAACACAGATACGCAGTATTTT. As protein: CASSLFGGHNTDTQYF.

This clonotype was picked up a small number of times. V and J are TRBV12-3 or TRBV12-4 and TRBJ1-5; 7 bases are shared with TRBD1. The CDR3 covers 14 residues. V dropped 5 bases and J dropped 6; count of bases not matched to a gene: 7. CDR3 bases: TGTGCCAGCAGTCTCACAGGGGCCGTTCAGCCCCAGCATTTT. This translates into CASSLTGAVQPQHF.